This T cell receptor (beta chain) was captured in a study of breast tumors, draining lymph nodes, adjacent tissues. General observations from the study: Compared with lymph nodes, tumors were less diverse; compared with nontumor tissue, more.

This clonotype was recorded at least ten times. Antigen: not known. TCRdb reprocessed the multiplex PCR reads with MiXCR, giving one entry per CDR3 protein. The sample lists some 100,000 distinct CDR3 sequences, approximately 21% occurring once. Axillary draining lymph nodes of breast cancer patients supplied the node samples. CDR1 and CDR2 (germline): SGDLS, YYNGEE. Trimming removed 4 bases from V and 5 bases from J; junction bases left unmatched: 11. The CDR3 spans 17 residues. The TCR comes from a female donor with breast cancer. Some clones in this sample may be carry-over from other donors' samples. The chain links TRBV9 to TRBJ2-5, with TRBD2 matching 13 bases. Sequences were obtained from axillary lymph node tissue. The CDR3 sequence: CASSSPLAGGPQETQYF. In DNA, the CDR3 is TGTGCCAGCAGCTCTCCACTAGCGGGAGGGCCGCAGGAGACCCAGTACTTC.